This T cell receptor (beta chain) was documented in a study of blood T cells in healthy people across ages. Study observations and caveats: TCR beta diversity per million T cells fell roughly linearly with age.

Using a J-beta primer mix together with a sample-barcoded 5' primer, a second PCR was run for roughly 6 to 12 cycles. TCRdb re-called the 5' RACE reads with MiXCR, one entry per CDR3 protein. The data show about 1.1 million distinct CDR3 sequences, with 30% to 40% seen just once and less than 15% held by the top ten. Turning to this clonotype: What it binds is not known.

This clonotype was obtained from a man younger than 35 in good health. The sequenced sample consisted of blood.

CDR3 sequence: CASSRPGRDYYGYTF. The DNA for the CDR3 is TGTGCCAGCAGCCGCCCTGGCAGGGACTACTATGGCTACACCTTC. The chain is built from TRBV3-1 and TRBJ1-2, with a possible D match to TRBD1 (5 bases). V was shortened by 4 bases and J by 3 bases, with 15 bases between the two germline ends. The CDR3 loop spans 15 amino acids. Germline CDR1 and CDR2: LGHDT and YNNKEL (reference sequence).